Following are 31 T cell receptor beta chains from one sample sequenced in a study of cytomegalovirus exposure and HLA in healthy donors (dated by TCRdb to about 2017). Preparation of the library involved the immunoSEQ multiplex PCR assay. The multiplex PCR relied on a mix of 60 forward primers for TCR Vbeta segments and 13 reverse primers for TCR Jbeta segments. TCRdb provides this immuneACCESS table in a form limited to in-frame rearrangements. Some clones are lacking; in checked studies, under half of them reflect an unresolved V gene, and why the rest are absent is not known. A total of over 110,000 clones appear in this sample, approximately 79% of them only once. The leading ten clones occupy 8.8% of the sample. The specimen sequenced was PBMCs. These TCRs come from a woman between 50 and 59 years old in good health and CMV-seropositive.

The chain has TRBV5-1 and TRBJ2-7, with no clear D. The CDR3 length is 15 residues. Germline lookup yields CDR1 SGHRS and CDR2 YFSETQ. V lost 4 bases and J lost 0, with 14 bases in between. The CDR3 DNA follows: TGCGCCAGCAGCCCTTACAGCTTCGACTCCTACGAGCAGTACTTC. It translates to CASSPYSFDSYEQYF.

This clone was found once. V is TRBV6-4 and J is TRBJ2-3; D uncertain. This CDR3 spans 13 amino acids. Trimming removed 6 bases at V and 2 bases at J, with 9 bases between. Germline V CDR1 and CDR2: MRHNA, SNTAGT. The CDR3: CASSSEHTDTQYF. In DNA, the CDR3 is TGTGCCAGCAGCTCGGAGCACACAGATACGCAGTATTTT.

The chain links TRBV30 to TRBJ1-1; tentatively, D is TRBD1 (6 bases). CDR1 GTSNPN and CDR2 SVGIG come from the germline V gene (reference sequence). This CDR3 region has 13 residues. V lost 3 bases and J 3 bases, leaving 11 bases between the germline ends. As DNA, the CDR3 is TGTGCCTGGAGCAAGAACAGGGACACTGAAGCTTTCTTT. Its translation is CAWSKNRDTEAFF. Filled out from reference TRBV30 and TRBJ1-1, the complete variable domain reads SQTIHQWPATLVQPVGSPLSLECTVEGTSNPNLYWYRQAAGRGLQLLFYSVGIGQISSEVPQNLSASRPQDRQFILSSKKLLLSDSGFYLCAWSKNRDTEAFFGQGTRLTVV.

This chain joins TRBV4-2 and TRBJ1-1, with D uncertain. V shed 6 bases and J shed 7 bases, with 21 bases lying between them. This CDR3 is 15 amino acids long. The germline V gene encodes CDR1 LGHNA and CDR2 YNFKEQ. CDR3 in DNA: TGTGCCAGCAGTCCTCCTTCGCCCGCTTCCGGTGAAGCTTTCTTT. This translates into CASSPPSPASGEAFF.

CDR3 in amino acids: CASSLLPGSGNTIYF. The CDR3 DNA reads TGTGCCAGCAGCTTACTTCCAGGGTCAGGAAACACCATATATTTT. The chain has TRBV7-2 and TRBJ1-3, with D perhaps matching TRBD1 (5 bases). The CDR3 consists of 15 residues. V was shortened by 2 bases and J by 4 bases, with 12 bases between the two germline ends. Germline V gene sequence: CDR1 SGHTA, CDR2 FQGNSA.

CDR3 sequence: CASSPTRNTEAFF. The CDR3 DNA reads as TGTGCCAGCAGCCCTACTAGGAACACTGAAGCTTTCTTT. V usage is TRBV11-3 and J usage is TRBJ1-1, with unresolved D. V was cut by 5 bases and J by 1 base, with 8 bases left in between. The CDR3 runs 13 residues. Germline CDR1 is SGHNT and CDR2 is YENEEA.

The chain couples TRBV6-6 to TRBJ2-2; 8 bases map to TRBD2. The CDR3 is made up of 16 amino acids. Germline CDR1 and CDR2: MNHNY and SVGAGI (reference sequence). V trimming: 8 bases; J trimming: 2 bases; junction bases outside the gene matches: 10. The CDR3 sequence is CASPRGGGINTGELFF. The DNA for the CDR3 is TGTGCCAGCCCGCGAGGCGGGGGGATAAACACCGGGGAGCTGTTTTTT.

The rearrangement links TRBV9 to TRBJ2-5; possible D gene TRBD2, 6 bases. CDR3 length: 14 residues. Trimming removed 0 bases at V and 5 bases at J, with 11 bases between. The V gene's germline CDR1 is SGDLS and CDR2 YYNGEE. The CDR3 region is CASSVEGLAETQYF. The DNA of the CDR3 is TGTGCCAGCAGCGTAGAGGGACTGGCGGAGACCCAGTACTTC.

The chain recombines TRBV4-3 with TRBJ2-5; D gene ambiguous. Between the trimmed V and J ends, which lost 3 bases and 1 base, there was a span of 9 bases. CDR1 is LGHNA and CDR2 is YSLEER in the germline V gene. The CDR3 runs to 14 residues. DNA of the CDR3: TGCGCCAGCAGCCAGATGCGGATCCAAGAGACCCAGTACTTC. Protein sequence: CASSQMRIQETQYF.

The J gene is TRBJ2-1, the V gene TRBV30; D gene uncertain. V dropped 1 base and J dropped 8 bases, with 18 bases sitting between them. The CDR3 consists of 15 residues. Germline-derived CDR1 and CDR2 are GTSNPN and SVGIG (reference sequence). The DNA for the CDR3 is TGTGCCTGGAGTGGTGAGCCCAGAGGTACTCATGAGCAGTTCTTC. Protein sequence: CAWSGEPRGTHEQFF.

This clone was found a few times. This chain uses TRBV6-1 with TRBJ2-2; D remains unclear. The CDR3 is 13 residues long. Per the germline V gene, CDR1 is MNHNS and CDR2 is SASEGT. The germline V and J ends were trimmed by 3 bases and 6 bases, with 8 bases remaining between them. The CDR3 DNA sequence: TGTGCCAGCAGTGATTTTCGGTCCGGGGAGCTGTTTTTT. Residues: CASSDFRSGELFF.

The J gene is TRBJ2-1, the V gene TRBV5-4, with D tentatively TRBD2 (5 bases). The CDR3 consists of 15 residues. The germline V gene encodes CDR1 SGHNT and CDR2 YYREEE (reference sequence). Deletions cut 1 base from V and 10 bases from J, with 18 bases between. The chain's CDR3 is CASSLSMAWSGEQFF. CDR3 in DNA: TGTGCCAGCAGCTTGAGTATGGCTTGGTCGGGGGAGCAGTTCTTC.

Remarks on this clone: Relative to the germline gene, one junction end is altered; a read error may explain this. V usage is TRBV7-3 and J usage is TRBJ2-2; TRBD1 aligns across 11 bases. Germline V gives CDR1 SGHTA, CDR2 FQGTGA. The CDR3 length is 16 residues. The chain's CDR3 is CSSSPGTGGVTGELFF. The CDR3 region has the DNA TGTTCCAGCAGCCCCGGGACAGGGGGTGTTACCGGGGAGCTGTTTTTT.

This clone occurred a few times. V is TRBV18 and J is TRBJ2-7, with 7 bases lining up with TRBD1. Germline values: CDR1 KGHSH, CDR2 LQKENI. The CDR3 has 14 amino acids. V lost 5 bases to trimming and J lost 1 base; unmatched junction nucleotides: 5. For the CDR3, the DNA is TGTGCCAGCTCATTTTCGGGACAGTCCTACGAGCAGTACTTC. It codes for CASSFSGQSYEQYF.

The count of this clone is one. The chain is built from TRBV28 and TRBJ2-7; 11 bases fit TRBD1. Germline-derived CDR1 and CDR2 are MDHEN and SYDVKM. There are 17 residues in the CDR3. Losses at the gene ends were 4 bases for V and 1 base for J; bases not matched to a gene: 9. CDR3 bases: TGTGCCAGCAGTTCATTCGGGACAGGGGGTCAGTCCTACGAGCAGTACTTC. It encodes CASSSFGTGGQSYEQYF.

This chain joins TRBV14 and TRBJ2-1, with D perhaps TRBD2 (7 bases). CDR1 is SGHDN and CDR2 is FVKESK in the germline V gene. V lost 4 bases and J 4 bases, leaving 11 bases between the germline ends. CDR3 length: 14 amino acids. The CDR3 spells CASSLRGAYNEQFF. CDR3 DNA sequence: TGTGCCAGCAGCCTCCGGGGGGCGTACAATGAGCAGTTCTTC. Full variable domain (outside the CDR3, taken from reference TRBV14 and TRBJ2-1): EAGVTQFPSHSVIEKGQTVTLRCDPISGHDNLYWYRRVMGKEIKFLLHFVKESKQDESGMPNNRFLAERTGGTYSTLKVQPAELEDSGVYFCASSLRGAYNEQFFGPGTRLTVL.

CDR3 sequence (DNA): TGTGCCAGCAGCTTGACTAGCGTCCCCTACGAGCAGTACTTC. The encoded protein is CASSLTSVPYEQYF. V usage is TRBV7-2 and J usage is TRBJ2-7; TRBD2 matches 8 bases. Germline V lookup: CDR1 SGHTA, CDR2 FQGNSA. This CDR3 spans 14 amino acids. V lost 3 bases to trimming and J lost 2 bases; unmatched junction nucleotides: 3. Full variable domain (remainder filled in from reference TRBV7-2 and TRBJ2-7): GAGVSQSPSNKVTEKGKDVELRCDPISGHTALYWYRQSLGQGLEFLIYFQGNSAPDKSGLPSDRFSAERTGGSVSTLTIQRTQQEDSAVYLCASSLTSVPYEQYFGPGTRLTVT.

The chain links TRBV10-3 to TRBJ2-5; D may be TRBD2 (5 bases). The V end lost 2 bases, the J end lost 1 base, and 11 bases lay between the germline ends. CDR1 is ENHRY, CDR2 SYGVKD, per germline. The CDR3 is made up of 15 amino acids. The CDR3 coding sequence is TGTGCCATCAGTGAGGAGGGAAAAGGCCAAGAGACCCAGTACTTC. It specifies CAISEEGKGQETQYF.

The chain carries TRBV5-6 and TRBJ2-3, with D perhaps TRBD1 (6 bases). Looked up from germline, CDR1 is SGHDT and CDR2 is YYEEEE. Deletions cut 4 bases from V and 2 bases from J, with 17 bases between. This CDR3 contains 16 residues. The CDR3 loop is CASSPTTGVHTDTQYF. DNA of the CDR3: TGTGCCAGCAGCCCCACGACAGGCGTACACACAGATACGCAGTATTTT.

Note on this clone: Other DNA sequences in this sample translate to the same CDR3. The V gene is TRBV7-2, the J gene TRBJ2-5; 8 bases map to TRBD1. CDR1 is SGHTA and CDR2 is FQGNSA in the germline V gene. The CDR3 totals 13 residues. J was trimmed by 4 bases and V by 3 bases; bases with no gene match: 1. The CDR3 DNA follows: TGTGCCAGCAGCTTTACAGGGGGAGAGACCCAGTACTTC. Translation gives CASSFTGGETQYF. Drawing the rest from reference TRBV7-2 and TRBJ2-5, the complete variable domain is GAGVSQSPSNKVTEKGKDVELRCDPISGHTALYWYRQSLGQGLEFLIYFQGNSAPDKSGLPSDRFSAERTGGSVSTLTIQRTQQEDSAVYLCASSFTGGETQYFGPGTRLLVL.

The V call is TRBV6-5, the J call TRBJ1-1; 10 nucleotides line up with TRBD1. CDR1 and CDR2 (germline): MNHEY, SVGAGI. The trim removed 4 bases at V and 4 bases at J, leaving 0 bases unmatched. The CDR3 loop spans 13 amino acids. The chain's CDR3 is CASSWDRGTEAFF. The CDR3 DNA is TGTGCCAGCAGTTGGGACAGGGGCACTGAAGCTTTCTTT.

The chain is built from TRBV7-3 and TRBJ1-1; TRBD1 agrees at 8 bases. The CDR3 is made up of 15 amino acids. Germline V gives CDR1 SGHTA, CDR2 FQGTGA. The V gene end was trimmed by 5 bases and the J gene end by 4 bases; junction bases not matched to a gene: 9. CDR3 region: CASSSSGQGPTEAFF. The CDR3, as DNA: TGTGCCAGCAGCAGCTCCGGACAGGGCCCCACTGAAGCTTTCTTT.

V is TRBV5-1 and J is TRBJ1-5; 9 bases align to TRBD1. Germline V lookup: CDR1 SGHRS, CDR2 YFSETQ. The CDR3 runs to 14 residues. Trimming at V came to 4 bases and at J to 4 bases, leaving 3 bases not matched to a gene. In nucleotides, the CDR3 is TGCGCCAGCAGCCTCGGGACAGGGAATCAGCCCCAGCATTTT. Its translation: CASSLGTGNQPQHF.

The chain is built from TRBV11-1 and TRBJ1-1; 9 bases map to TRBD1. There are 16 residues in the CDR3. Unmatched junction bases numbered 5, after V lost 3 bases and J lost 0 bases. CDR1 and CDR2 from the germline V gene are SGHAT and FQDESV (reference sequence). The CDR3 region has the DNA TGTGCCAGCAGCTTCAGGACAGGGGTTATGAACACTGAAGCTTTCTTT. Its translation: CASSFRTGVMNTEAFF.

The chain uses TRBV4-1 and TRBJ1-6, with 7 nucleotides matching TRBD1. Germline CDR1 is MGHRA and CDR2 is YSYEKL. The J segment lost 6 bases and the V segment lost 2 bases, leaving 4 bases of the junction unmatched. The length of the CDR3 is 15 residues. The CDR3 DNA reads as TGCGCCAGCAGCCAACTCCGGGACAGTAATTCACCCCTCCACTTT. Its protein is CASSQLRDSNSPLHF.

This clone has a single count. The V and J genes are TRBV6-1 and TRBJ1-2; D is undetermined. V was clipped by 1 base and J by 6 bases, with 12 bases between them. The CDR3 runs 14 residues. From germline, CDR1 is MNHNS and CDR2 SASEGT. The CDR3: CASSEGKTRDGYTF. The CDR3 DNA reads as TGTGCCAGCAGTGAAGGAAAGACACGTGATGGCTACACCTTC.

The chain is built from TRBV14 and TRBJ2-7; 10 bases are a match to TRBD2. The trim removed 0 bases at V and 4 bases at J, leaving 6 bases unmatched. This CDR3 spans 16 amino acids. From germline, CDR1 is SGHDN and CDR2 FVKESK. Here the CDR3 DNA reads TGTGCCAGCAGCCAAGATAGTGGTAGCGGGGGGTACGAGCAGTACTTC. Protein sequence: CASSQDSGSGGYEQYF.

This chain uses TRBV27 with TRBJ2-1, with 10 bases fitting TRBD2. From germline, CDR1 is MNHEY and CDR2 SMNVEV (reference sequence). This CDR3 is 18 amino acids long. The junction had 10 bases not matched to a gene; V was cut back by 5 bases and J by 0 bases. This CDR3 reads CASSRGSGGLSSYNEQFF. CDR3 coding DNA: TGTGCCAGCAGTAGGGGTAGCGGGGGGCTCAGCTCCTACAATGAGCAGTTCTTC.

The gene calls are TRBV6-5 and TRBJ2-5, with a possible D match to TRBD1 (6 bases). V gave up 6 bases and J gave up 4 bases, with 15 bases separating them. Germline lookup yields CDR1 MNHEY and CDR2 SVGAGI. The CDR3 runs 14 residues. CDR3 protein: CASSPMMGAETQYF. The CDR3 DNA reads TGTGCCAGCAGCCCCATGATGGGGGCAGAGACCCAGTACTTC.

V is TRBV27 and J is TRBJ1-1; 7 bases map to TRBD1. J was trimmed by 2 bases and V by 7 bases; bases with no gene match: 22. The CDR3 runs to 19 residues. Per the germline V gene, CDR1 is MNHEY and CDR2 is SMNVEV (reference sequence). The CDR3 DNA sequence: TGTGCCAGCATTTCACCGTCGTTGACAGGGAGTTTCGGAAACACTGAAGCTTTCTTT. It is translated as CASISPSLTGSFGNTEAFF.

This clone was recorded a few times. V and J are TRBV5-6 and TRBJ2-5, with D uncertain. The V and J ends lost 5 bases and 2 bases respectively, with 10 bases between them. Germline loops: CDR1 SGHDT, CDR2 YYEEEE. The CDR3 is 13 residues long. The CDR3 DNA reads as TGTGCCAGCAGTGCGATGATACAAGAGACCCAGTACTTC. Its translation: CASSAMIQETQYF.